What follows is one T cell receptor (beta chain) and its context. This record comes from a study of shared T cell receptors in the human thymus. Assay used: immunoSEQ multiplex PCR; TCRdb lists only in-frame clones, some missing. Counted here are 650,000 to 950,000 clones, approximately 83% occurring once; the ten biggest clones make up more than 0.008%. The CDR3 loop spans 16 amino acids. V was pared by 0 bases and J by 1 base, with 11 bases between. Germline values: CDR1 SGDLS, CDR2 YYNGEE. These sequences were also reported in another study, on human thymus T cells. Per that study: All donors were healthy Finnish infants who were undergoing corrective surgery to treat congenital heart defects. Thymus specimens were resections from corrective heart surgery. The authors found apparently biased V and J gene usage in thymic and blood repertoires. Highly overlapping thymic repertoires among unrelated individuals were reported in related research.

The sequenced sample was thymocytes. The sequence came from a girl younger than two with a congenital heart defect. The chain is built from TRBV9 and TRBJ2-4; possible D gene TRBD2, 7 bases. The CDR3 spells CASSVEGGAAKNIQYF. The CDR3 DNA follows: TGTGCCAGCAGCGTAGAGGGGGGGGCGGCCAAAAACATTCAGTACTTC.